The 5 T cell receptor beta chains below come from one sample, sequenced in a study of T cells in tuberculosis. Time point reported: new active TB diagnosis, blood taken before or within 7 days of starting treatment. Sequencing used immunoSEQ multiplex PCR; TCRdb keeps in-frame clones, though not all of them. Here the sample spans 30,000 to 40,000 clones, roughly 93% being singletons. Specimen: PBMCs, collected at tuberculosis diagnosis. These receptors were obtained from an adult with tuberculosis.

The V gene is TRBV2, the J gene TRBJ1-2, with 8 bases aligning to TRBD1. Germline trimming cut 7 bases from V and 3 bases from J; bases unmatched to any gene: 10. This CDR3 contains 15 residues. The germline V gene has CDR1 SNHLY and CDR2 FYNNEI. The CDR3 loop is CASIPRQGADYGYTF. The CDR3 DNA sequence: TGTGCCAGCATACCCCGCCAGGGGGCCGACTATGGCTACACCTTC. The full variable domain, completed using reference TRBV2 and TRBJ1-2, is EPEVTQTPSHQVTQMGQEVILRCVPISNHLYFYWYRQILGQKVEFLVSFYNNEISEKSEIFDDQFSVERPDGSNFTLKIRSTKLEDSAMYFCASIPRQGADYGYTFGSGTRLTVV.

The rearrangement uses TRBV27 and TRBJ2-7; 13 nucleotides agree with TRBD2. This CDR3 comprises 15 residues. The V segment lost 5 bases and the J segment 3 bases; nucleotides outside the gene matches: 4. Germline lookup yields CDR1 MNHEY and CDR2 SMNVEV (reference sequence). The CDR3 DNA reads as TGTGCCAGCAGTCCCCGACTAGCGGGAGGCTACGAGCAGTACTTC. Its protein product is CASSPRLAGGYEQYF.

This chain joins TRBV28 and TRBJ1-4; D possibly corresponds to TRBD1 (6 bases). The CDR3 covers 14 residues. Germline-derived CDR1 and CDR2 are MDHEN and SYDVKM. The V gene lost 5 bases and the J gene lost 7 bases, with 14 bases spanning the gap. The CDR3 spells CASSVGGAAEKLFF. In DNA, the CDR3 is TGTGCCAGCAGTGTGGGGGGGGCGGCTGAAAAACTGTTTTTT. Based on the CDR3 plus reference TRBV28 and TRBJ1-4, the full variable domain is DVKVTQSSRYLVKRTGEKVFLECVQDMDHENMFWYRQDPGLGLRLIYFSYDVKMKEKGDIPEGYSVSREKKERFSLILESASTNQTSMYLCASSVGGAAEKLFFGSGTQLSVL.

This chain links TRBV30 with TRBJ2-1; 7 bases map to TRBD2. The CDR3 covers 15 residues. Looked up from germline, CDR1 is GTSNPN and CDR2 is SVGIG (reference sequence). Trimming removed 0 bases from V and 4 bases from J; junction bases left unmatched: 6. The CDR3: CAWSVGGGLYNEQFF. Here the CDR3 DNA reads TGTGCCTGGAGTGTTGGCGGGGGACTTTACAATGAGCAGTTCTTC.

The chain combines TRBV9 with TRBJ2-7; 11 positions agree with TRBD1. V was clipped by 3 bases and J by 3 bases; unmatched bases: 2. This CDR3 region has 14 residues. Germline V CDR1 and CDR2: SGDLS, YYNGEE. The CDR3 DNA reads TGTGCCAGCAGCGCCGGGACAGGGGGCTACGAGCAGTACTTC. As protein: CASSAGTGGYEQYF. Based on the CDR3 plus reference TRBV9 and TRBJ2-7, the full variable domain is DSGVTQTPKHLITATGQRVTLRCSPRSGDLSVYWYQQSLDQGLQFLIQYYNGEERAKGNILERFSAQQFPDLHSELNLSSLELGDSALYFCASSAGTGGYEQYFGPGTRLTVT.